This entry lists 22 T cell receptor beta chains sequenced from one sample in a study of patients and donors after allogeneic stem cell transplantation. TCRdb called the RT-PCR reads again in MiXCR, with one record for every CDR3 protein. The sample yields about 960,000 distinct CDR3 sequences, approximately 19% seen once. Sequences were obtained from blood, either unsorted or a sorted T cell fraction (not recorded which). The receptors originated from a human donor who was either an allogeneic HSCT recipient or a stem cell or donor lymphocyte infusion donor (not recorded which). It is not recorded whose cells these are; they may come from a transplant donor.

The chain uses TRBV10-3 and TRBJ1-1; D might be TRBD1 (5 bases). The germline gives CDR1 ENHRY, CDR2 SYGVKD. V was pared by 4 bases and J by 6 bases, with 15 bases between. The CDR3 spans 14 residues. Here the CDR3 reads CAISGDSPDAEAFF. CDR3 DNA sequence: TGTGCCATCAGTGGGGACTCACCGGACGCTGAAGCTTTCTTT.

This clonotype was detected many times. The chain joins TRBV4-2 to TRBJ1-1, with D possibly being TRBD1 (5 bases). The CDR3 is 12 amino acids. The germline V and J ends were trimmed by 2 bases and 5 bases, with 6 bases remaining between them. Per germline, CDR1 LGHNA and CDR2 YNFKEQ. The CDR3 sequence is CASSQRGTEAFF. In DNA, the CDR3 is TGTGCCAGCAGCCAACGGGGGACTGAAGCTTTCTTT.

V and J are TRBV2 and TRBJ2-3; TRBD1 matches at 7 bases. The junction had 6 bases not matched to a gene; V was cut back by 7 bases and J by 2 bases. This CDR3 spans 14 amino acids. Germline loops: CDR1 SNHLY, CDR2 FYNNEI. CDR3 coding DNA: TGTGCCAGCAATGACGACAGGGTCACAGATACGCAGTATTTT. This sequence encodes CASNDDRVTDTQYF.

This clonotype came up a few times. This chain connects TRBV11-1 to TRBJ2-3, with 11 bases that match TRBD2. Germline V gene lookup returns CDR1 SGHAT and CDR2 FQDESV (reference sequence). With 2 bases clipped from V and 2 bases from J, the junction kept 12 bases outside the gene matches. CDR3 length: 19 amino acids. CDR3 in amino acids: CASSLFPLAGGHITDTQYF. The CDR3 nucleotides are TGTGCCAGCAGCTTATTTCCGCTAGCGGGAGGCCATATCACAGATACGCAGTATTTT.

This clonotype was seen a few times. The rearrangement joins TRBV6-1 to TRBJ2-7, with 9 bases aligning to TRBD1. Trimming took 5 bases from V and 12 from J; bases not matched to a gene: 14. Germline CDR1 and CDR2: MNHNS and SASEGT. This CDR3 is built from 14 residues. The CDR3 DNA sequence: TGTGCCAGCAGTCAGACAGGGGGGGAGGCGAGGCGGTACTTC. It is translated as CASSQTGGEARRYF.

This chain joins TRBV21-1 and TRBJ2-1; TRBD1 is the table's D call, not checked against the DNA. TRBV21-1 is labeled a pseudogene. This CDR3 spans 15 amino acids. The chain's CDR3 is CASSPRTKAYNEQFF. DNA of the CDR3: TGTGCCAGCAGCCCAAGGACAAAAGCCTACAATGAGCAGTTCTTC.

The chain joins TRBV6-5 to TRBJ1-4; D is ambiguous. CDR1 and CDR2 (germline): MNHEY, SVGAGI. This CDR3 spans 14 amino acids. The V gene lost 3 bases and the J gene lost 6 bases, with 11 bases spanning the gap. CDR3 sequence: CASSYLPDYEKLFF. The CDR3, as DNA: TGTGCCAGCAGTTATCTCCCCGATTATGAAAAACTGTTTTTT.

This clonotype has just a few counts. The genes are TRBV7-2 and TRBJ2-3; perhaps TRBD2 as D (5 bases). In germline, CDR1 is SGHTA, CDR2 FQGNSA. The CDR3 is 15 amino acids. V was cut by 2 bases and J by 0 bases, with 9 bases left in between. CDR3 in amino acids: CASSLPGLSTDTQYF. CDR3 in DNA: TGTGCCAGCAGCTTACCCGGACTTAGCACAGATACGCAGTATTTT.

This clonotype was observed many times. One end of the junction varies from germline; a read error may be responsible. The genes are TRBV5-1 and TRBJ2-5; tentatively, D is TRBD2 (6 bases). Germline CDR1 is SGHRS and CDR2 is YFSETQ. This CDR3 contains 14 residues. Here the CDR3 reads CASSLRDSQETQYF. The DNA for the CDR3 is TGTGCCAGCAGCCTCCGGGACTCCCAAGAGACCCAGTACTTC.

This clonotype was counted between two and nine times. The rearrangement links TRBV11-2 to TRBJ1-4; D is undetermined. Germline V gene sequence: CDR1 SGHAT, CDR2 FQNNGV. There are 13 residues in the CDR3. V was clipped by 1 base and J by 5 bases, with 5 bases between them. CDR3 protein: CASSLAHNEKLFF. CDR3 sequence (DNA): TGTGCCAGCAGCTTAGCCCACAATGAAAAACTGTTTTTT.

This clonotype was counted a few times. This chain uses TRBV7-2 with TRBJ2-1, with TRBD2 matching over 7 bases. V trimming: 1 base; J trimming: 7 bases; junction bases outside the gene matches: 10. CDR3 length equals 16 residues. Germline V gene lookup returns CDR1 SGHTA and CDR2 FQGNSA. The CDR3 coding sequence is TGTGCCAGCAGCTTAGGACGGACTAGACTACGGAATGAGCAGTTCTTC. This sequence encodes CASSLGRTRLRNEQFF.

The sample holds a few counts of this clonotype. The chain is built from TRBV6-1 and TRBJ2-7, with 10 nucleotides matching TRBD1. CDR1 and CDR2 from the germline V gene are MNHNS and SASEGT. Trimming took 6 bases from V and 3 from J; bases not matched to a gene: 8. There are 15 residues in the CDR3. The DNA for the CDR3 is TGTGCCAGCAGGCGGTTGGGACAGGGGAACTACGAGCAGTACTTC. This encodes CASRRLGQGNYEQYF.

This clonotype was counted a few times. The chain carries TRBV6-5 and TRBJ1-2; possible D gene TRBD1, 6 bases. The V end lost 0 bases, the J end lost 2 bases, and 13 bases lay between the germline ends. Germline assignment: CDR1 MNHEY and CDR2 SVGAGI. This CDR3 has 16 residues. This chain's CDR3 is CASSYSTEDRNYGYTF. CDR3 coding DNA: TGTGCCAGCAGTTACTCGACCGAGGACAGAAACTATGGCTACACCTTC.

This clonotype was counted a few times. The V and J genes are TRBV3-1 and TRBJ2-5; D unclear. The CDR3 runs to 14 residues. Trimming pared 6 bases from V and 1 base from J, leaving 12 bases between. CDR1 and CDR2 from the germline V gene are LGHDT and YNNKEL (reference sequence). The CDR3 here is CASRPTGFQETQYF. In nucleotides, the CDR3 is TGTGCCAGCAGGCCGACTGGCTTCCAAGAGACCCAGTACTTC.

The chain recombines TRBV3-1 with TRBJ2-5, with a weak D call TRBD2 (6 bases). Trimming left V 4 bases short and J 1 base short, with 16 bases between. The CDR3 consists of 16 residues. Germline V lookup: CDR1 LGHDT, CDR2 YNNKEL (reference sequence). The CDR3 loop is CASSLVTGLRQETQYF. CDR3 nucleotide sequence: TGTGCCAGCAGCCTTGTTACGGGACTCCGCCAAGAGACCCAGTACTTC.

The chain is built from TRBV3-1 and TRBJ2-1; 9 bases match TRBD1. The CDR3 is 16 residues long. CDR1 and CDR2 (germline): LGHDT, YNNKEL (reference sequence). The trim removed 3 bases at V and 6 bases at J, leaving 9 bases unmatched. CDR3 DNA sequence: TGTGCCAGCAGCCAGTTAGCCGGGACAGGGCGCAATGAGCAGTTCTTC. Amino acid sequence: CASSQLAGTGRNEQFF.

This clonotype was seen more than once but under ten times. The V gene is TRBV14, the J gene TRBJ2-5; D is unclear. Germline V lookup: CDR1 SGHDN, CDR2 FVKESK. CDR3 size: 15 residues. V dropped 1 base and J dropped 0 bases, with 9 bases sitting between them. The CDR3 sequence is CASSQGQTYQETQYF. CDR3 sequence (DNA): TGTGCCAGCAGCCAAGGGCAGACGTACCAAGAGACCCAGTACTTC.

The J gene is TRBJ2-7, the V gene TRBV6-1, with TRBD2 matching over 10 bases. The CDR3 spans 14 residues. J gave up 5 bases and V 6 bases, and 7 bases lay outside the gene matches. The germline V gene encodes CDR1 MNHNS and CDR2 SASEGT. The chain's CDR3 is CASRSAGGVHEQYF. For the CDR3, the DNA is TGTGCCAGCAGGTCAGCGGGAGGGGTCCACGAGCAGTACTTC.

The chain joins TRBV12-3 or TRBV12-4 to TRBJ1-2; D gene ambiguous. The CDR3 contains 16 residues. Deletions cut 2 bases from V and 0 bases from J, with 13 bases between. The CDR3 sequence: CASSLLRQNPNYGYTF. The DNA of the CDR3 is TGTGCCAGCAGTTTATTACGGCAGAACCCTAACTATGGCTACACCTTC.

As for this clonotype: A junction boundary mismatches the germline segment, possibly from a read error. The rearrangement uses TRBV4-3 and TRBJ2-1; either TRBD1 or TRBD2 may supply D (5 bases each). This CDR3 is 18 amino acids long. Germline V gene lookup returns CDR1 LGHNA and CDR2 YSLEER. Written as DNA, the CDR3 is TGCACCAGCAGCCAAGAGACTTGGGGGACCAGCTCCTACAATGAGCAGTTCTTC. Translated: CTSSQETWGTSSYNEQFF.

The chain links TRBV27 to TRBJ1-6; D is unresolved. This CDR3 has 14 residues. Per the germline V gene, CDR1 is MNHEY and CDR2 is SMNVEV (reference sequence). V was trimmed by 10 bases and J by 7 bases, leaving 17 bases between them. The DNA of the CDR3 is TGTGCCAAAAAACTCCCGCCAAAGAATTCACCCCTCCACTTT. This encodes CAKKLPPKNSPLHF.

The chain recombines TRBV5-1 with TRBJ2-1; D not resolved. The CDR3 is made up of 13 amino acids. Germline V gene lookup returns CDR1 SGHRS and CDR2 YFSETQ. Trimming shortened V by 3 bases and J by 6 bases, and 10 bases separated the two germline ends. DNA of the CDR3: TGCGCCAGCAGCTCCGCTTCATCCAATGAGCAGTTCTTC. This encodes CASSSASSNEQFF.